The 3 T cell receptor beta chains below come from one sample, sequenced in a study of identical twins. MiXCR, applied by TCRdb to the 5' RACE reads, yields one record per CDR3 protein. Here the sample spans hundreds of thousands of distinct CDR3 sequences, 12% being singletons. These same records also appear under a second study, on yellow fever vaccine responses in identical twins.

What was sequenced was PBMCs. These receptors all stem from a young woman in good health.

The chain combines TRBV6-5 with TRBJ2-7; D may match TRBD1 or TRBD2 (6 bases each). The CDR3 is 13 amino acids. The V end lost 2 bases, the J end lost 5 bases, and 10 bases lay between the germline ends. Germline values: CDR1 MNHEY, CDR2 SVGAGI. The chain's CDR3 is CASSYRGPDEQYF. The DNA for the CDR3 is TGTGCCAGCAGTTACCGGGGGCCGGACGAGCAGTACTTC.

This clonotype was counted at least ten times. The chain carries TRBV12-3 or TRBV12-4 and TRBJ1-3; D ambiguous. CDR3 length equals 16 residues. V was cut by 3 bases and J by 0 bases, with 12 bases left in between. For the CDR3, the DNA is TGTGCCAGCAGTTTTTTCCCAGGATACTCTGGAAACACCATATATTTT. Protein sequence: CASSFFPGYSGNTIYF.

The CDR3 is CASSPYRLAGGNEQFF. Written as DNA, the CDR3 is TGTGCCAGCAGCCCCTACCGACTAGCGGGAGGGAATGAGCAGTTCTTC. The chain has TRBV3-1 and TRBJ2-1; TRBD2 matches 14 bases. J lost 7 bases, V lost 4 bases, and 6 bases had no gene match. This CDR3 region has 16 residues. The germline gives CDR1 LGHDT, CDR2 YNNKEL (reference sequence).